The 19 T cell receptor beta chains below come from one sample, sequenced in a study of cytomegalovirus exposure and HLA in healthy donors. Libraries were prepared by immunoSEQ multiplex PCR; TCRdb keeps only in-frame clonotypes and omits some of them. The repertoire has approximately 210,000 clones, roughly 88% of them found once; the top ten carry about 2.7%. The sequenced material came from PBMCs. These receptors were collected from a woman aged 18-29 years in good health and CMV-seronegative.

The chain employs TRBV6-1 and TRBJ1-4; 9 positions agree with TRBD1. V dropped 3 bases and J dropped 7; count of bases not matched to a gene: 3. This CDR3 region has 14 residues. Germline V gene lookup returns CDR1 MNHNS and CDR2 SASEGT. The DNA for the CDR3 is TGTGCCAGCAGTGACACAGGGGGCGGTGAAAAACTGTTTTTT. Amino acid sequence: CASSDTGGGEKLFF.

The chain carries TRBV9 and TRBJ2-7; D remains ambiguous. CDR1 SGDLS and CDR2 YYNGEE come from the germline V gene. The CDR3 sequence is 14 residues long. Trimming left V 0 bases short and J 3 bases short, with 10 bases between. The CDR3 is CASSVGVGGYEQYF. Here the CDR3 DNA reads TGTGCCAGCAGCGTAGGTGTAGGCGGCTACGAGCAGTACTTC.

V usage is TRBV4-1 and J usage is TRBJ2-7; TRBD1 aligns across 8 bases. This CDR3 has 15 residues. The trim removed 2 bases at V and 1 base at J, leaving 4 bases unmatched. Germline V gene sequence: CDR1 MGHRA, CDR2 YSYEKL. CDR3 DNA sequence: TGCGCCAGCAGCCAACGGACAGGGAGGTCCTACGAGCAGTACTTC. As protein: CASSQRTGRSYEQYF.

The chain joins TRBV5-4 to TRBJ2-1; 10 nucleotides agree with TRBD2. Germline assignment: CDR1 SGHNT and CDR2 YYREEE (reference sequence). This CDR3 comprises 15 residues. The V and J ends lost 4 bases and 8 bases, in that order; junction bases with no gene match: 9. The CDR3 reads CASSPRVAGGYEQFF. The CDR3 DNA reads as TGTGCCAGCAGCCCGAGGGTAGCGGGAGGTTATGAGCAGTTCTTC.

The chain employs TRBV18 and TRBJ1-5; D might be TRBD1 (5 bases). Per germline, CDR1 KGHSH and CDR2 LQKENI. V was clipped by 3 bases and J by 0 bases, with 12 bases between them. The CDR3 is made up of 16 amino acids. The CDR3 DNA is TGTGCCAGCTCACCTTCAGGGCCCAATAGCAATCAGCCCCAGCATTTT. Translating it yields CASSPSGPNSNQPQHF.

The V and J genes are TRBV27 and TRBJ2-7, with unresolved D. CDR3 length equals 15 residues. Trimming stripped 2 bases from V and 5 bases from J, with 16 bases between. CDR1 MNHEY and CDR2 SMNVEV come from the germline V gene (reference sequence). CDR3 loop: CASSLAAIGTNEQYF. The CDR3 bases are TGTGCCAGCAGTTTAGCGGCTATAGGTACTAACGAGCAGTACTTC.

This chain joins TRBV5-8 and TRBJ2-7; no clear D gene. CDR1 is SGHTS and CDR2 is YDEGEE in the germline V gene. With 0 bases removed from V and 1 base from J, the gap between germline ends came to 8 bases. The CDR3 has 14 amino acids. Here the CDR3 reads CASSLAPPSYEQYF. The CDR3, as DNA: TGTGCCAGCAGCTTGGCTCCCCCTTCCTACGAGCAGTACTTC.

The chain recombines TRBV28 with TRBJ1-2; D uncertain. Deletions cut 5 bases from V and 4 bases from J, with 14 bases between. CDR1 is MDHEN and CDR2 is SYDVKM in the germline V gene. The CDR3 totals 14 residues. The CDR3 sequence is CASSPSLSLYGYTF. The CDR3 bases are TGTGCCAGCAGTCCTTCCCTTAGCCTCTATGGCTACACCTTC.

The chain carries TRBV4-1 and TRBJ1-1; D is unresolved. The V end lost 4 bases, the J end lost 3 bases, and 12 bases lay between the germline ends. The germline gives CDR1 MGHRA, CDR2 YSYEKL. The CDR3 runs 14 residues. The CDR3 DNA follows: TGCGCCAGCAGCCCCATGAGCGGGTACACTGAAGCTTTCTTT. Protein: CASSPMSGYTEAFF.

DNA of the CDR3: TGTGCCAGCGGGTTGGCTGCCTTGTGGAGTGAGCAGTTCTTC. This codes for CASGLAALWSEQFF. The chain carries TRBV2 and TRBJ2-1, with unresolved D. Germline CDR1 is SNHLY and CDR2 is FYNNEI. The CDR3 loop spans 14 amino acids. Trimming stripped 8 bases from V and 9 bases from J, with 20 bases between. Variable domain in full (rest from reference TRBV2 and TRBJ2-1): EPEVTQTPSHQVTQMGQEVILRCVPISNHLYFYWYRQILGQKVEFLVSFYNNEISEKSEIFDDQFSVERPDGSNFTLKIRSTKLEDSAMYFCASGLAALWSEQFFGPGTRLTVL.

J is TRBJ2-5 and V is TRBV18; a weak D match, TRBD1 (5 bases). CDR1 is KGHSH and CDR2 is LQKENI in the germline V gene. The CDR3 spans 15 residues. V dropped 0 bases and J dropped 1 base, with 9 bases sitting between them. The CDR3 DNA reads as TGTGCCAGCTCACCACCGGGCAGGGTCCAAGAGACCCAGTACTTC. Its translation is CASSPPGRVQETQYF.

V gene TRBV7-8 combines with J gene TRBJ2-7, with a possible D match to TRBD1 (8 bases). The germline V and J ends were trimmed by 6 bases and 6 bases, with 15 bases remaining between them. The CDR3 runs 13 residues. Looked up from germline, CDR1 is SGHVS and CDR2 is FQNEAQ. CDR3 amino acids: CASRQTGEGEQYF. The CDR3 DNA is TGTGCCAGCAGACAGACAGGGGAGGGCGAGCAGTACTTC.

The V call is TRBV29-1, the J call TRBJ2-1, with 8 bases lining up with TRBD2. Germline V gives CDR1 SQVTM, CDR2 ANQGSEA. The CDR3 spans 13 residues. V dropped 4 bases and J dropped 8; count of bases not matched to a gene: 7. CDR3 sequence (DNA): TGCAGCGTTGTTGAGACTAGCGTGCATGAGCAGTTCTTC. This translates into CSVVETSVHEQFF.

The V and J genes are TRBV7-2 and TRBJ2-3, with 7 nucleotides matching TRBD2. J was trimmed by 1 base and V by 1 base; bases with no gene match: 2. The CDR3 runs 15 residues. Germline V gives CDR1 SGHTA, CDR2 FQGNSA. CDR3 coding DNA: TGTGCCAGCAGCTTAGGGCTAGCGGGCACAGATACGCAGTATTTT. Protein sequence: CASSLGLAGTDTQYF.

The chain carries TRBV28 and TRBJ1-2; the match to TRBD1 covers 7 bases. Germline lookup yields CDR1 MDHEN and CDR2 SYDVKM. CDR3 length: 18 amino acids. Unmatched junction bases numbered 19, after V lost 7 bases and J lost 2 bases. The chain's CDR3 is CASTATGTDHPSNYGYTF. In nucleotides, the CDR3 is TGTGCCAGCACTGCAACCGGGACAGACCACCCTTCCAACTATGGCTACACCTTC.

The chain is built from TRBV4-1 and TRBJ1-5, with unresolved D. Trimming cost V 1 base and J 5 bases, with 21 bases left between them. The CDR3 has 18 amino acids. Germline V gene lookup returns CDR1 MGHRA and CDR2 YSYEKL. The CDR3 region has the DNA TGCGCCAGCAGCCAAGGGGTAGGAGGGCTATCGGTCGATCAGCCCCAGCATTTT. This codes for CASSQGVGGLSVDQPQHF.

A note on this clone: This same CDR3 is encoded by further DNA sequences in the sample. The chain carries TRBV2 and TRBJ2-7; D unresolved. The germline gives CDR1 SNHLY, CDR2 FYNNEI. V lost 4 bases and J 3 bases, leaving 4 bases between the germline ends. The CDR3 has 11 amino acids. The CDR3 here is CASSAGYEQYF. The CDR3 DNA reads as TGTGCCAGCAGTGCGGGCTACGAGCAGTACTTC.

Here the CDR3 reads CASSERVQVVYEQYF. The CDR3 nucleotides are TGTGCCAGCAGTGAAAGGGTACAGGTTGTCTACGAGCAGTACTTC. The chain carries TRBV6-1 and TRBJ2-7, with a possible D match to TRBD1 (5 bases). Germline values: CDR1 MNHNS, CDR2 SASEGT. This CDR3 is 15 amino acids long. V was shortened by 2 bases and J by 3 bases, with 14 bases between the two germline ends.

This chain joins TRBV28 and TRBJ1-2; tentatively, D is TRBD1 (6 bases). The ends were cut back, 6 bases at V and 2 bases at J, with 10 bases in the middle. The V gene's germline CDR1 is MDHEN and CDR2 SYDVKM. This CDR3 has 13 residues. The CDR3 sequence is CASRPGVNYGYTF. The CDR3 nucleotides read TGTGCCAGCAGGCCAGGGGTAAACTATGGCTACACCTTC.